A selection of T cell receptor beta chains follows, all from one sample in a study of blood T cell repertoires in COVID-19. The assay was immunoSEQ multiplex PCR, and TCRdb's table has in-frame clones only and misses some. Seen here are some 320,000 clones, about 88% observed once, and the top ten hold around 2.5%. The sample comprised PBMCs or T cells enriched from blood (not recorded which). These receptors all stem from a man in his 60s who had recovered from COVID-19. Both conserved end residues are part of each CDR3. A D gene is named only where the DNA matches it firmly. The size field is filled for only some rows; it gives once, few, many or a size class.

14	TRBD1	TRBV3-1/TRBV3-2	TRBJ1-2	-	TGTGCCAGCAGCATGGACAGGGCGTTCTATGGCTACACCTTC	CASSMDRAFYGYTF
15	TRBD1	TRBV7-6	TRBJ1-2	-	TGTGCCAGCAGCTTGCGGACAGGGGCGCACTATGGCTACACCTTC	CASSLRTGAHYGYTF
12	-	TRBV18	TRBJ1-1	-	TGTGCCAGCTCACCATTCAGCGGTGAAGCTTTCTTT	CASSPFSGEAFF
14	-	TRBV5-4	TRBJ1-6	-	TGTGCCAGCAGCTTGGGGACAGCAAATTCACCCCTCCACTTT	CASSLGTANSPLHF
15	TRBD1	TRBV6-5	TRBJ1-5	-	TGTGCCAGCAGCCCGGACAGGCGAAGCAATCAGCCCCAGCATTTT	CASSPDRRSNQPQHF
16	TRBD1	TRBV11-2	TRBJ1-2	-	TGTGCCAGCAGCTTAGTCAAGACAGGGGGCGGCTATGGCTACACCTTC	CASSLVKTGGGYGYTF
14	-	TRBV2	TRBJ2-3	-	TGTGCCAGTGCTTTGAAGCGGTCCACAGATACGCAGTATTTT	CASALKRSTDTQYF
14	TRBD1	TRBV7-2	TRBJ2-3	-	TGTGCCAGCAGCTTAGGACAGGGGGTAGATACGCAGTATTTT	CASSLGQGVDTQYF
16	-	TRBV19	TRBJ1-3	-	TGTGCCAGTAGTTTGAGGAGGGCCTCATCTGGAAACACCATATATTTT	CASSLRRASSGNTIYF
15	TRBD1	TRBV5-1	TRBJ2-1	-	TGCGCCAGCAGCCCCGGGACAGGGTTGTACAATGAGCAGTTCTTC	CASSPGTGLYNEQFF
11	-	TRBV25-1	TRBJ2-1	-	TGTGCCAGCAGTGATCCGCGCGGGCAGTTCTTC	CASSDPRGQFF
14	-	TRBV6-2/TRBV6-3	TRBJ1-5	-	TGTGCCAGCAGTCCGGACAGCCTCAATCAGCCCCAGCATTTT	CASSPDSLNQPQHF
18	TRBD2	TRBV18	TRBJ2-6	-	TGTGCCAGCTCACCAGCACTAGCGGGGGTAGCTGGGGCCAACGTCCTGACTTTC	CASSPALAGVAGANVLTF
11	TRBD1	TRBV29-1	TRBJ1-2	-	TGCAGCGGACAGGGAACCTATGGCTACACCTTC	CSGQGTYGYTF
14	TRBD2	TRBV29-1	TRBJ2-1	-	TGCAGCGTTGAATTTGGCGGGAGGAACATTGAGCAGTTCTTC	CSVEFGGRNIEQFF
15	TRBD1	TRBV6-6	TRBJ2-1	-	TGTGCCAGCAGCCCGGACAGGGAATCCTACAATGAGCAGTTCTTC	CASSPDRESYNEQFF
14	-	TRBV10-3	TRBJ2-7	-	TGTGCCATCAGTGGCTACAGTACAACCTACGAGCAGTACTTC	CAISGYSTTYEQYF
15	-	TRBV28	TRBJ1-4	-	TGTGCCAGCAGGTCTCGACAGCCAACTAATGAAAAACTGTTTTTT	CASRSRQPTNEKLFF
17	-	TRBV9	TRBJ1-6	-	TGTGCCAGCAGCGTAGGCTCGGGGAGCTCCTATAATTCACCCCTCCACTTT	CASSVGSGSSYNSPLHF
17	-	TRBV15	TRBJ2-6	-	TGTGCCACCAGCAGAGTGCAGGCTTCCTCTGGGGCCAACGTCCTGACTTTC	CATSRVQASSGANVLTF
16	-	TRBV2	TRBJ2-2	-	TGTGCCAGCAAGGTCCCCCAGGGGCCGAACACCGGGGAGCTGTTTTTT	CASKVPQGPNTGELFF
13	TRBD1	TRBV29-1	TRBJ1-1	-	TGCAGCGCCCGGGACAGGGGGCGGACTGAAGCTTTCTTT	CSARDRGRTEAFF
20	TRBD2	TRBV3-1/TRBV3-2	TRBJ2-7	once	TGTGCCAGCAGCCAACCCAGGACTAGCGGGCGGGATATATTTGCGAACGAGCAGTACTTC	CASSQPRTSGRDIFANEQYF
16	TRBD2	TRBV7-2	TRBJ2-2	once	TGTGCCAGCAGCTTACCTAGCGGACTTCACACCGGGGAGCTGTTTTTT	CASSLPSGLHTGELFF
15	-	TRBV29-1	TRBJ1-1	-	TGCAGCGTTGACTTCGCGGGGTCTATGAACACTGAAGCTTTCTTT	CSVDFAGSMNTEAFF
16	-	TRBV5-4	TRBJ2-7	-	TGTGCCAGCAGCTTGGGTGCGGGACGGGGCTCCTACGAGCAGTACTTC	CASSLGAGRGSYEQYF
16	TRBD1	TRBV19	TRBJ1-4	-	TGTGCCAGTACCTCCACGGAGGGGGCGTACGGAGAAAGGATGTTTTTT	CASTSTEGAYGERMFF
18	TRBD1	TRBV18	TRBJ2-4	-	TGTGCCAGCTCACTACGTCTCCCGGGGACAGGGGGACGGGTAATTCAGTACTTC	CASSLRLPGTGGRVIQYF
15	TRBD2	TRBV4-2	TRBJ2-1	-	TGTGCCAGCAGCCCAGAGCGGGAAGCCTACAATGAGCAGTTCTTC	CASSPEREAYNEQFF
13	TRBD2	TRBV5-1	TRBJ2-1	-	TGCGCCAGCAGCCCTAGCGGGACGTACGAGCAGTTCTTC	CASSPSGTYEQFF
13	-	TRBV7-2	TRBJ2-3	-	TGTGCCAGCAGCTTATTGGCTTCCGATACGCAGTATTTT	CASSLLASDTQYF
13	-	TRBV6-5	TRBJ1-4	-	TGTGCCAGCAGGCGGACAGTGAATGAAAAACTGTTTTTT	CASRRTVNEKLFF
14	-	TRBV9	TRBJ1-2	once	TGTGCCAGCACCACGAGTGGGGGAGGGAATGGCTACACCTTC	CASTTSGGGNGYTF
15	-	TRBV7-9	TRBJ1-1	-	TGTGCCAGCAGCCCCCCAACTTTGTTTAACACTGAAGCTTTCTTT	CASSPPTLFNTEAFF
14	-	TRBV18	TRBJ1-3	once	TGTGCCAGCTCACTGGGGACTAGGGGGTCGGCCATATATTTT	CASSLGTRGSAIYF
15	TRBD1	TRBV30	TRBJ2-5	-	TGTGCCTGGAGTCCGGGACAGGGTCGTCAAGAGACCCAGTACTTC	CAWSPGQGRQETQYF
14	TRBD2	TRBV15	TRBJ2-2	-	TGTGCCACCAGCAGCGGGGGGAGGGCCGGGGAGCTGTTTTTT	CATSSGGRAGELFF
14	-	TRBV10-3	TRBJ2-5	-	TGTGCCATCAGTGAGGGTCCAGGCCAAGAGACCCAGTACTTC	CAISEGPGQETQYF
14	TRBD1	TRBV4-1	TRBJ1-1	-	TGCGCCAGCAGCCTACAGGGGCTGGGGACTGAAGCTTTCTTT	CASSLQGLGTEAFF
15	TRBD2	TRBV7-3	TRBJ2-1	-	TGTGCCAGCAGCTTCGATAGCGGGGCATACAATGAGCAGTTCTTC	CASSFDSGAYNEQFF
15	-	TRBV7-9	TRBJ2-7	-	TGTGCCAGCAGCTTAGCAGCCGGGGGACCCTACGAGCAGTACTTC	CASSLAAGGPYEQYF
17	TRBD2	TRBV25-1	TRBJ2-3	-	TGTGCCAGCAGTGTCGAAAGCGGGGGGTTCGGCACAGATACGCAGTATTTT	CASSVESGGFGTDTQYF
13	TRBD2	TRBV15	TRBJ2-1	once	TGTGCCACCGGAACTAGCGGGTTGAATGAGCAGTTCTTC	CATGTSGLNEQFF
13	-	TRBV29-1	TRBJ1-2	-	TGCAGCGTGAGAATCTTGGGGGCCGATGGCTACACCTTC	CSVRILGADGYTF
16	TRBD2	TRBV5-1	TRBJ2-2	-	TGCGCCAGCCACAGCGGGGGGCTACAGAACACCGGGGAGCTGTTTTTT	CASHSGGLQNTGELFF
14	-	TRBV4-1	TRBJ1-2	-	TGCGCCAGCAGCCAACCGGGATCTAACTATGGCTACACCTTC	CASSQPGSNYGYTF
14	TRBD1	TRBV7-9	TRBJ1-2	-	TGTGCCAGCAGCCCTTGGGACAGGGTATATGGCTACACCTTC	CASSPWDRVYGYTF
13	-	TRBV11-2	TRBJ2-7	-	TGTGCCAGCATGGCAGTACCCCATAACGAGCAGTACTTC	CASMAVPHNEQYF
15	-	TRBV19	TRBJ2-3	-	TGTGCCAGTAGTATAGTAGCGGCTAGCACAGATACGCAGTATTTT	CASSIVAASTDTQYF
15	-	TRBV7-2	TRBJ1-5	few	TGTGCCAGCAGCCCGGGGGGGGCCAGCAATCAGCCCCAGCATTTT	CASSPGGASNQPQHF
15	-	TRBV24-1	TRBJ1-2	-	TGTGCCACCAGTGAGGGGGGGGTAAGGCCCCAAGGCTACACCTTC	CATSEGGVRPQGYTF
12	-	TRBV3-1/TRBV3-2	TRBJ2-7	-	TGTGCCAGCAGCCTTAGAACAGGGTCCACCGTTTTC	CASSLRTGSTVF